This T cell receptor (beta chain) was found in a study of blood T cell repertoires in COVID-19. Across the whole study: COVID-19 samples from acute and convalescent phases originated in the United States, Italy and Spain. In each case, the material was cDNA or gDNA derived from T cells, B-cell-depleted T cells, or PBMCs.

The protocol was immunoSEQ multiplex PCR, while the TCRdb copy is restricted to in-frame clones and leaves out a portion. The table records about 250,000 clones, over 80% of them present only once. The CDR3 is 14 residues long. Germline V CDR1 and CDR2: SGHVS, FNYEAQ. J lost 3 bases, V lost 1 base, and 0 bases had no gene match. The clonotype was recovered from a woman between 40 and 55 years old who had recovered from COVID-19. The sequenced sample was peripheral blood. V is TRBV7-6 and J is TRBJ2-5, with 9 bases fitting TRBD2. CDR3 in DNA: TGTGCCAGCAGCTTAGGGACTAGCGAAGAGACCCAGTACTTC. Amino acids: CASSLGTSEETQYF.